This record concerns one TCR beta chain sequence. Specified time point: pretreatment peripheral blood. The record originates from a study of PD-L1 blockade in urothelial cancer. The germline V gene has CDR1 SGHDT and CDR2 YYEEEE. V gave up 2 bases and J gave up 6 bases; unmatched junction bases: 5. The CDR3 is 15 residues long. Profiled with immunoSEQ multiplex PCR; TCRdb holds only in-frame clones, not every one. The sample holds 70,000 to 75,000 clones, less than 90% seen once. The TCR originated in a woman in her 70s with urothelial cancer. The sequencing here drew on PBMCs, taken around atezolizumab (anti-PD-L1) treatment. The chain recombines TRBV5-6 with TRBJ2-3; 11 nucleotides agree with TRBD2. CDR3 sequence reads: CASSFPTSGKDTQYF. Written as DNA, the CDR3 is TGTGCCAGCAGCTTCCCGACTAGCGGGAAGGATACGCAGTATTTT.